A single sample is the source of the 3 T cell receptor beta chains below, sequenced in a study of blood T cells in healthy people across ages. Alongside a J-beta primer mix, a sample-barcoded 5' primer served in a second PCR lasting roughly 7 to 11 cycles. Using its own MiXCR run on the 5' RACE reads, TCRdb lists one record per CDR3 protein. Of roughly 1.9 million distinct CDR3 sequences detected, 30% to 40% appear once; the ten largest clones hold 23%. The sample was blood. Source of these receptors: a human donor in good health.

The CDR3 here is CASGQGKNIQYF. The CDR3 DNA sequence: TGTGCCAGCGGTCAGGGGAAAAACATTCAGTACTTC. This rearrangement joins TRBV7-8 to TRBJ2-4; perhaps TRBD1 as D (6 bases). Germline loops: CDR1 SGHVS, CDR2 FQNEAQ. The CDR3 has 12 residues. V gave up 8 bases and J gave up 4 bases, with 9 bases separating them.

This rearrangement joins TRBV20-1 to TRBJ2-1, with 7 bases that match TRBD2. The ends lost 3 bases at V and 0 bases at J; junction bases unmatched: 5. Germline V gene sequence: CDR1 DFQATT, CDR2 SNEGSKA (reference sequence). This CDR3 region has 15 residues. The CDR3 sequence is CSASYGGGSYNEQFF. The CDR3 coding sequence is TGCAGTGCTAGTTATGGGGGGGGCTCCTACAATGAGCAGTTCTTC.

This chain uses TRBV20-1 with TRBJ2-3; 7 bases agree with TRBD2. The V gene end was trimmed by 6 bases and the J gene end by 2 bases; junction bases not matched to a gene: 11. The CDR3 spans 15 residues. Germline-derived CDR1 and CDR2 are DFQATT and SNEGSKA (reference sequence). The CDR3, as DNA: TGCAGTGCCTTGCCCTATAGCGGGTCCACAGATACGCAGTATTTT. Translation gives CSALPYSGSTDTQYF.